These T cell receptor beta chains were read from a single sample in a study of naive and memory T cell subsets. TCRdb re-called the UMI-ligation and nested PCR reads with MiXCR, one entry per CDR3 protein. The repertoire holds approximately 16,000 distinct CDR3 sequences, with approximately 9.4% as singletons. Sequencing was performed on central memory CD8+ T cells from blood. The receptors stem from a human donor in good health. Each CDR3 is given with its conserved first and last residue. A D gene is named only where the DNA matches it firmly. Only some rows state a clone size, as once, few, many or a class for expanded clones.

size	V	D	J	DNA	CDR3
few	TRBV7-9	NA	TRBJ2-1	TGTGCCAGCAGCCCGGACTACCTTAGAAACAATGAGCAGTTCTTC	CASSPDYLRNNEQFF
many	TRBV6-4	NA	TRBJ2-7	TGTGCCAGCAGTTACCTTAGGCAGGGTGATTTTTACTCCTACGAGCAGTACTTC	CASSYLRQGDFYSYEQYF
NA	TRBV24-1	NA	TRBJ2-7	TGTGCCACAGCCTTCGGGGTCGAGCAGTACTTC	CATAFGVEQYF
NA	TRBV30	NA	TRBJ2-7	TGTGCCTGGAGTGCTTTTGGGGGGTACGAGCAGTACTTC	CAWSAFGGYEQYF
many	TRBV28	NA	TRBJ1-6	TGTGCCAGCAGTTTGGGCTCGGGTGATAATTCACCCCTCCACTTT	CASSLGSGDNSPLHF
many	TRBV6-1	TRBD2	TRBJ2-1	TGTGCCAGCAGTGAACATCTAGCGGGAGGGCCTTACAATGAGCAGTTCTTC	CASSEHLAGGPYNEQFF
few	TRBV30	NA	TRBJ2-2	TGTGCCTGGAGTGTATCCCTCGGGTGGGAAAACACCGGGGAGCTGTTTTTT	CAWSVSLGWENTGELFF
many	TRBV7-9	NA	TRBJ1-1	TGTGCCAGCAGCCTAGGGGGTCGGGACACTGAAGCTTTCTTT	CASSLGGRDTEAFF
NA	TRBV2	NA	TRBJ1-1	TGTGCCAGCAGATTAGGGGTGGAGGTTGAAGCTTTCTTT	CASRLGVEVEAFF
many	TRBV18	TRBD1	TRBJ2-1	TGTGCCAGCTCGCAGACAGGGTACTCCTACAATGAGCAGTTCTTC	CASSQTGYSYNEQFF
medium-sized	TRBV20-1	NA	TRBJ2-1	TGCAGTGCTAGAGATACCAATGAGCAGTTCTTC	CSARDTNEQFF
NA	TRBV2	NA	TRBJ1-1	TGTGCCAGCACCCCCGTAACAGGAATGAACACTGAAGCTTTCTTT	CASTPVTGMNTEAFF
NA	TRBV4-3	NA	TRBJ2-2	TGCGCCAGCAGCCTAGAAGTCGTCAGGGGGGAAAACACCGGGGAGCTGTTTTTT	CASSLEVVRGENTGELFF
many	TRBV4-2	NA	TRBJ2-5	TGTGCCAGCAGCCAACAACTAGAGTCCTCGACCCAGTACTTC	CASSQQLESSTQYF
medium-sized	TRBV20-1	NA	TRBJ1-1	TGCAGTGCTAGGACAGTAGGGAGGGACACTGAAGCTTTCTTT	CSARTVGRDTEAFF
many	TRBV9	NA	TRBJ2-7	TGTGCCAGCAGCGTAGATGGGGGGGCGCAAGAGCAGTACTTC	CASSVDGGAQEQYF
few	TRBV7-2	NA	TRBJ2-5	TGTGCCAGCAGCTTAGCCGGACCCCAAGAGACCCAGTACTTC	CASSLAGPQETQYF
NA	TRBV25-1	NA	TRBJ1-3	TGTGCCAGCAGCTCCCGGACGGCCTATTACTCTGGAAACACCATATATTTT	CASSSRTAYYSGNTIYF
few	TRBV5-1	TRBD1	TRBJ1-1	TGCGCCAGCAGCTGGACAGGACCGAACACTGAAGCTTTCTTT	CASSWTGPNTEAFF
many	TRBV28	NA	TRBJ2-3	TGTGCCAGCATTCAACTAAAAGCAGGGGACCATACGCAGTATTTT	CASIQLKAGDHTQYF
many	TRBV18	NA	TRBJ2-1	TGTGCCAGCTCCCTTCCCGGGAGAAACAATGAGCAGTTCTTC	CASSLPGRNNEQFF
many	TRBV27	TRBD1	TRBJ2-7	TGTGCCAGCAGTTTGCTTAATCCGGGACAGAGCTACGAGCAGTACTTC	CASSLLNPGQSYEQYF
NA	TRBV6-2/TRBV6-3	NA	TRBJ2-1	TGTGCCAGCAGTTACTCAGGGGAGACGGGTGAGCAGTTCTTC	CASSYSGETGEQFF
many	TRBV30	NA	TRBJ2-6	TGTGCCTGGAGTGTACTCGGACAGGGGGCCAACGTCCTGACTTTC	CAWSVLGQGANVLTF
NA	TRBV7-2	NA	TRBJ2-2	TGTGCCAGCAGCACTCGAATCGGGGGACAAAGGGCCGGGGAGCTGTTTTTT	CASSTRIGGQRAGELFF
NA	TRBV12-3/TRBV12-4	NA	TRBJ1-3	TGTGCCAGCAGTCCCCGCCCCGCAGCAAACACCATATATTTT	CASSPRPAANTIYF
many	TRBV19	NA	TRBJ2-6	TGTGCCAGTAGTATGGGGGGTGATTTAACTGGGGCCAACGTCCTGACTTTC	CASSMGGDLTGANVLTF
many	TRBV7-2	TRBD1	TRBJ2-3	TGTGCCAGCAGCTTAGTAGGGACAGGCACAGATACGCAGTATTTT	CASSLVGTGTDTQYF
many	TRBV4-2	NA	TRBJ2-2	TGTGCCAGCAGCCAAGACCCGAGTCGTGCCTTGGGCACCGGGGAGCTGTTTTTT	CASSQDPSRALGTGELFF
many	TRBV6-4	NA	TRBJ2-2	TGTGCCAGCAGTGCAGGGGACACCGGGGAGCTGTTTTTT	CASSAGDTGELFF
few	TRBV6-1	TRBD2	TRBJ2-1	TGTGCCAGCAGCACCTTAGCGGGAGGTTGGAATGAGCAGTTCTTC	CASSTLAGGWNEQFF
NA	TRBV14	NA	TRBJ1-1	TGTGCCAGCAGCCTTTCAATGAACACTGAAGCTTTCTTT	CASSLSMNTEAFF
few	TRBV4-1	NA	TRBJ1-1	TGCGCCAGCAGCCAAGACTGGGGGGAGGAAGCTTTCTTT	CASSQDWGEEAFF
many	TRBV6-4	TRBD2	TRBJ2-3	TGTGCCAGCAGATTACTAGCGGGGGACACAGATACGCAGTATTTT	CASRLLAGDTDTQYF
NA	TRBV9	NA	TRBJ2-7	TGTGCCAGCAGCGTAGGTTACAGAAGCGAGCAGTACTTC	CASSVGYRSEQYF
NA	TRBV5-4	NA	TRBJ2-7	TGTGCCAGCCGGGCCCAGGTTGACTCCTACGAGCAGTACTTC	CASRAQVDSYEQYF
NA	TRBV20-1	NA	TRBJ1-2	TGCAGTGCTAGAGACCTCGGGGAATCTTATGGCTACACCTTC	CSARDLGESYGYTF
NA	TRBV10-3	NA	TRBJ1-1	TGTGCCATCAGTGATAACCCGGGGGGCACTGAAGCTTTCTTT	CAISDNPGGTEAFF
NA	TRBV11-1	TRBD2	TRBJ2-7	TGTGCCAGCAGCTCCGGACTAGCGGGGACCTACGAGCAGTACTTC	CASSSGLAGTYEQYF
many	TRBV20-1	TRBD2	TRBJ2-1	TGCAGTGCGAAGGTCCGGCTAGCGGGCTACAATGAGCAGTTCTTC	CSAKVRLAGYNEQFF
many	TRBV7-2	TRBD2	TRBJ2-7	TGTGCCAGCAGCGCGACTAGCGGGAGCTACGAGCAGTACTTC	CASSATSGSYEQYF